Listed below are T cell receptor beta chains from one sample, sequenced in a study of blood T cells in healthy people across ages. TCRdb processed the 5' RACE reads anew with MiXCR; each CDR3 protein has one entry. The sample contains about 1.6 million distinct CDR3 sequences, approximately 32% of which appear only once. The source material was blood. The receptors derive from a woman younger than 45 in good health. Each CDR3 is given with its conserved first and last residue. Fields, in order: V gene, D gene, clone size, J gene, CDR3 protein, CDR3 DNA. The D gene is left open where the match is weak. Some rows have no size entry. The others give once, few or many, or a class for an expanded clone.

V: TRBV20-1; D: TRBD2; size: few; J: TRBJ2-1; CDR3: CSASRLAGVLIYNEQFF; DNA: TGCAGTGCTAGTCGCCTAGCGGGAGTGTTGATTTACAATGAGCAGTTCTTC
V: TRBV20-1; D: -; size: -; J: TRBJ1-2; CDR3: CSASRTAYGYTF; DNA: TGCAGTGCTAGTCGGACAGCCTATGGCTACACCTTC
V: TRBV20-1; D: -; size: -; J: TRBJ2-7; CDR3: CSAREEGLYEQYF; DNA: TGCAGTGCTAGAGAGGAGGGACTCTACGAGCAGTACTTC
V: TRBV19; D: TRBD1; size: -; J: TRBJ1-5; CDR3: CASSIVQGVNSNQPQHF; DNA: TGTGCCAGTAGTATAGTCCAGGGGGTTAATAGCAATCAGCCCCAGCATTTT
V: TRBV6-1; D: TRBD1; size: once; J: TRBJ1-2; CDR3: CASSEASSSGGGYTF; DNA: TGTGCCAGCAGTGAAGCGTCAAGTTCAGGGGGCGGCTACACCTTC
V: TRBV20-1; D: -; size: -; J: TRBJ1-2; CDR3: CSARQGSVSDGYTF; DNA: TGCAGTGCTAGACAGGGGAGTGTGTCGGATGGCTACACCTTC
V: TRBV29-1; D: -; size: many; J: TRBJ2-7; CDR3: CSVEIYRSGDEQYF; DNA: TGCAGCGTCGAGATTTACAGGTCCGGGGACGAGCAGTACTTC
V: TRBV5-1; D: -; size: -; J: TRBJ1-2; CDR3: CAREPVYGYTF; DNA: TGCGCCAGGGAACCGGTATATGGCTACACCTTC
V: TRBV4-1; D: -; size: -; J: TRBJ1-5; CDR3: CASSQEDGVSQPQHF; DNA: TGCGCCAGCAGCCAAGAAGACGGCGTTAGCCAGCCCCAGCATTTT
V: TRBV20-1; D: -; size: -; J: TRBJ2-1; CDR3: CSARVFAQRSYNEQFF; DNA: TGCAGTGCTAGAGTCTTTGCCCAACGATCCTACAATGAGCAGTTCTTC
V: TRBV7-9; D: -; size: -; J: TRBJ2-1; CDR3: CAGSFTAQGNEQFF; DNA: TGCGCCGGCAGCTTCACCGCGCAGGGCAATGAGCAGTTCTTC
V: TRBV20-1; D: -; size: -; J: TRBJ2-2; CDR3: CSAAGATGELFF; DNA: TGCAGTGCTGCGGGCGCCACCGGGGAGCTGTTTTTT
V: TRBV10-1; D: TRBD1; size: -; J: TRBJ2-4; CDR3: CASSESVNVGQGENIQYF; DNA: TGCGCCAGCAGTGAGTCCGTAAACGTTGGGCAGGGGGAAAACATTCAGTACTTC
V: TRBV5-1; D: -; size: few; J: TRBJ1-1; CDR3: CTSSGQGLNTEAFF; DNA: TGCACCAGCAGCGGGCAGGGGCTGAACACTGAAGCTTTCTTT
V: TRBV7-3; D: TRBD2; size: -; J: TRBJ2-7; CDR3: CASRTSGFYEQYF; DNA: TGTGCCAGCAGAACTAGCGGATTCTACGAGCAGTACTTC
V: TRBV9; D: -; size: few; J: TRBJ1-6; CDR3: CASSDDFHGRSPLHF; DNA: TGTGCCAGCAGCGACGACTTTCACGGGAGGTCACCCCTCCACTTT
V: TRBV20-1; D: -; size: -; J: TRBJ1-3; CDR3: CSAKGGGNTIYF; DNA: TGCAGTGCTAAGGGCGGGGGGAACACCATATATTTT
V: TRBV4-1; D: -; size: few; J: TRBJ2-1; CDR3: CASSDLAGTPYNEQFF; DNA: TGCGCCAGCAGCGACCTCGCGGGAACCCCCTACAATGAGCAGTTCTTC
V: TRBV27; D: -; size: few; J: TRBJ2-1; CDR3: CASSKLDEQFF; DNA: TGTGCCAGCAGTAAATTGGATGAGCAGTTCTTC
V: TRBV29-1; D: -; size: -; J: TRBJ2-6; CDR3: CSVGHGSYGPNSGANVLTF; DNA: TGCAGCGTGGGTCACGGAAGCTATGGACCGAACTCTGGGGCCAACGTCCTGACTTTC
V: TRBV5-1; D: TRBD1; size: -; J: TRBJ1-1; CDR3: CASSWTGGAEAFF; DNA: TGCGCCAGCAGCTGGACAGGGGGGGCTGAAGCTTTCTTT
V: TRBV4-1; D: TRBD2; size: -; J: TRBJ2-7; CDR3: CASSPGLAEGTYEQYF; DNA: TGCGCCAGCAGCCCGGGACTAGCGGAGGGGACCTACGAGCAGTACTTC
V: TRBV20-1; D: TRBD2; size: -; J: TRBJ2-7; CDR3: CSASTRTSVYEQYF; DNA: TGCAGTGCTAGTACAAGGACTAGCGTCTACGAGCAGTACTTC
V: TRBV30; D: -; size: few; J: TRBJ2-1; CDR3: CAWRGLANNEQFF; DNA: TGTGCCTGGAGGGGGCTAGCAAACAATGAGCAGTTCTTC
V: TRBV4-2; D: TRBD2; size: few; J: TRBJ2-5; CDR3: CASSQDPSGRGRETQYF; DNA: TGTGCCAGCAGCCAAGATCCGAGCGGGAGAGGCCGGGAGACCCAGTACTTC
V: TRBV9; D: -; size: once; J: TRBJ1-1; CDR3: CASSVAGTVAFF; DNA: TGTGCCAGCAGCGTAGCCGGCACTGTAGCTTTCTTT
V: TRBV3-1; D: TRBD1; size: -; J: TRBJ1-5; CDR3: CASSHSGGNQPQHF; DNA: TGTGCCAGCAGCCACTCAGGGGGGAATCAGCCCCAGCATTTT
V: TRBV4-1; D: -; size: -; J: TRBJ1-5; CDR3: CASSQVIGGSNQPQHF; DNA: TGCGCCAGCAGCCAAGTTATAGGGGGTAGCAATCAGCCCCAGCATTTT
V: TRBV6-5; D: -; size: -; J: TRBJ2-5; CDR3: CASSNRKQETQYF; DNA: TGTGCCAGCAGTAACAGGAAACAAGAGACCCAGTACTTC
V: TRBV29-1; D: -; size: -; J: TRBJ2-7; CDR3: CSVTSHSYNEQYF; DNA: TGCAGCGTTACTAGCCACTCCTACAATGAGCAGTACTTC
V: TRBV7-3; D: -; size: -; J: TRBJ2-3; CDR3: CASSLLPAAGETDTQYF; DNA: TGTGCCAGCAGCTTACTCCCCGCGGCGGGCGAGACAGATACGCAGTATTTT
V: TRBV7-9; D: -; size: -; J: TRBJ2-6; CDR3: CASSYQRTLYGANVLTF; DNA: TGTGCCAGCAGCTACCAAAGGACCCTCTATGGGGCCAACGTCCTGACTTTC
V: TRBV25-1; D: -; size: few; J: TRBJ2-5; CDR3: CASSDRLRFGSEQETQYF; DNA: TGTGCCAGCAGTGATAGACTGAGATTCGGGTCAGAGCAAGAGACCCAGTACTTC
V: TRBV3-1; D: -; size: -; J: TRBJ2-1; CDR3: CASSQATGRTSSYNEQFF; DNA: TGTGCCAGCAGCCAAGCCACTGGGAGGACGAGCTCCTACAATGAGCAGTTCTTC
V: TRBV10-3; D: -; size: -; J: TRBJ1-5; CDR3: CAITGGSGQPQHF; DNA: TGTGCCATCACGGGGGGCTCCGGTCAGCCCCAGCATTTT
V: TRBV29-1; D: -; size: many; J: TRBJ1-1; CDR3: CSVRQRLTPNTEAFF; DNA: TGCAGCGTGCGACAGCGGCTTACCCCGAACACTGAAGCTTTCTTT
V: TRBV10-3; D: -; size: once; J: TRBJ1-2; CDR3: CAISERGRAGDGYTF; DNA: TGTGCCATCAGTGAGAGGGGCAGGGCGGGAGATGGCTACACCTTC
V: TRBV6-5; D: TRBD1; size: few; J: TRBJ2-7; CDR3: CASREPGQGAYEQYF; DNA: TGTGCCAGCAGGGAACCCGGACAGGGGGCCTACGAGCAGTACTTC
V: TRBV2; D: -; size: -; J: TRBJ1-2; CDR3: CASTRDIGWYGYTF; DNA: TGTGCCAGCACGCGGGACATCGGATGGTATGGCTACACCTTC
V: TRBV12-3/TRBV12-4; D: -; size: few; J: TRBJ2-1; CDR3: CASTRGGGGEQFF; DNA: TGTGCCAGCACCAGAGGAGGGGGCGGAGAGCAGTTCTTC
V: TRBV20-1; D: -; size: -; J: TRBJ2-1; CDR3: CSASPGQNYNEQFF; DNA: TGCAGTGCTAGCCCAGGACAGAACTACAATGAGCAGTTCTTC
V: TRBV27; D: -; size: few; J: TRBJ2-7; CDR3: CASSFRRGGEQYF; DNA: TGTGCCAGCAGTTTTAGGAGAGGTGGCGAGCAGTACTTC
V: TRBV11-2; D: TRBD2; size: -; J: TRBJ2-5; CDR3: CASSLEGTGGETQYF; DNA: TGTGCCAGCAGCTTAGAGGGGACGGGAGGGGAGACCCAGTACTTC
V: TRBV12-3/TRBV12-4; D: TRBD1; size: many; J: TRBJ1-1; CDR3: CASSLTGVGTEAFF; DNA: TGTGCCAGCAGTCTTACAGGGGTGGGCACTGAAGCTTTCTTT
V: TRBV27; D: -; size: once; J: TRBJ2-7; CDR3: CASGWWRDASYEQYF; DNA: TGTGCCAGCGGGTGGTGGCGGGACGCCTCCTACGAGCAGTACTTC
V: TRBV20-1; D: -; size: -; J: TRBJ2-7; CDR3: CSATGRRGSYEQYF; DNA: TGCAGTGCTACAGGACGGAGGGGCTCCTACGAGCAGTACTTC
V: TRBV20-1; D: -; size: few; J: TRBJ1-2; CDR3: CSAGTGKGNGYTF; DNA: TGCAGCGCGGGAACAGGGAAGGGCAATGGCTACACCTTC
V: TRBV7-8; D: TRBD2; size: -; J: TRBJ2-5; CDR3: CASSLFSREGKETQYF; DNA: TGTGCCAGCAGCTTATTTTCGCGGGAGGGAAAAGAGACCCAGTACTTC
V: TRBV7-9; D: -; size: -; J: TRBJ1-2; CDR3: CASSNAGTSGYTF; DNA: TGTGCCAGCAGCAACGCCGGGACGAGCGGCTACACCTTC
V: TRBV5-5; D: TRBD1; size: -; J: TRBJ2-7; CDR3: CASSLDRGYTYEQYF; DNA: TGTGCCAGCAGCTTGGACAGGGGGTATACCTACGAGCAGTACTTC
V: TRBV27; D: -; size: -; J: TRBJ1-5; CDR3: CASSQTGIGPQHF; DNA: TGTGCCAGCAGTCAAACAGGGATCGGGCCCCAGCATTTT
V: TRBV7-8; D: TRBD1; size: -; J: TRBJ2-5; CDR3: CASSLQTGGASGTQYF; DNA: TGTGCCAGCAGCTTACAAACAGGGGGCGCAAGTGGGACCCAGTACTTC